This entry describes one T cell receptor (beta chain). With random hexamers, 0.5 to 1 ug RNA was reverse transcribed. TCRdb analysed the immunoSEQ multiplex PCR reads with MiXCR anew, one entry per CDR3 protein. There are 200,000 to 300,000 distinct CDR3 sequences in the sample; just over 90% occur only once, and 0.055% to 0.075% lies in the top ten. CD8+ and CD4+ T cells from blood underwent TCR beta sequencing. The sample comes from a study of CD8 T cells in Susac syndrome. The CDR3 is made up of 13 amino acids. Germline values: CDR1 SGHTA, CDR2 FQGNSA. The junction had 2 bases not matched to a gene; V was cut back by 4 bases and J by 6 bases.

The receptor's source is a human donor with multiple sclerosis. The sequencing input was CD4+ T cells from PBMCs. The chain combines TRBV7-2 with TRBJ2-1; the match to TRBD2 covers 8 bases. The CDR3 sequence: CASSSGGVNEQFF. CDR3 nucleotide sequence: TGTGCCAGCAGCTCCGGGGGGGTCAATGAGCAGTTCTTC.